A single sample is the source of the 23 T cell receptor beta chains below, sequenced in a study of memory CD8 T cells in hepatitis C reinfection. The time point was: pre-reinfection, 55 to 20 weeks before reinfection detection. TCR sequencing was done directly ex vivo on sorted cells, without expansion in vitro. Produced via immunoSEQ multiplex PCR; TCRdb's table is partial and in-frame only. Of 5,000 to 6,500 clones listed, roughly nine tenths were seen once; the top ten hold roughly 22%. The sequenced sample consisted of naive CD8+ T cells sorted from blood. These receptors were obtained from a man aged 45-65 years with hepatitis C virus infection.

This chain joins TRBV9 and TRBJ1-1, with a possible D match to TRBD1 (6 bases). CDR3 size: 14 residues. Trimming shortened V by 4 bases and J by 5 bases, and 15 bases separated the two germline ends. The germline gives CDR1 SGDLS, CDR2 YYNGEE. The CDR3 nucleotides read TGTGCCAGCAGCATAGGGGGGGAGGGGACTGAAGCTTTCTTT. It is translated as CASSIGGEGTEAFF.

Judged by abundance, this clone is large. The germline gene is not matched at one end of the junction; a read error may be the cause. The V and J genes are TRBV11-3 and TRBJ2-1; 10 bases fit TRBD2. Germline V CDR1 and CDR2: SGHNT, YENEEA. CDR3 size: 15 residues. The CDR3 region is CASRLAGGLYNEQFF. The CDR3 nucleotides are TGTGCCAGCAGATTAGCGGGAGGCCTCTACAATGAGCAGTTCTTC. Based on the CDR3 plus reference TRBV11-3 and TRBJ2-1, the full variable domain is EAGVVQSPRYKIIEKKQPVAFWCNPISGHNTLYWYLQNLGQGPELLIRYENEEAVDDSQLPKDRFSAERLKGVDSTLKIQPAELGDSAVYLCASRLAGGLYNEQFFGPGTRLTVL.

The J gene is TRBJ2-2, the V gene TRBV5-6; D is undetermined. The V end was cut by 0 bases, the J end by 10 bases, with 7 bases between. This CDR3 has 12 residues. CDR1 and CDR2 (germline): SGHDT, YYEEEE. CDR3 sequence (DNA): TGTGCCAGCAGCTTGGCCCCCTCGGAGCTGTTTTTT. As protein: CASSLAPSELFF.

The chain employs TRBV9 and TRBJ2-1; TRBD2 agrees at 8 bases. The germline gives CDR1 SGDLS, CDR2 YYNGEE. Trimming removed 0 bases from V and 8 bases from J; junction bases left unmatched: 7. The CDR3 covers 15 residues. The CDR3 loop reads CASSVDGRAEDEQFF. As DNA, the CDR3 is TGTGCCAGCAGCGTAGACGGGAGGGCCGAAGATGAGCAGTTCTTC.

The rearrangement joins TRBV5-1 to TRBJ2-1, with TRBD2 matching 11 bases. CDR3 size: 15 residues. CDR1 SGHRS and CDR2 YFSETQ come from the germline V gene. J gave up 9 bases and V 3 bases, and 8 bases lay outside the gene matches. In DNA, the CDR3 is TGCGCCAGCAGCTGGATAGCGGGAGGGGATAGTGAGCAGTTCTTC. This translates into CASSWIAGGDSEQFF.

This clone was counted once. The chain employs TRBV9 and TRBJ2-7; no definite D call. The ends were cut back, 3 bases at V and 4 bases at J, with 14 bases in the middle. The length of the CDR3 is 14 residues. CDR1 is SGDLS and CDR2 is YYNGEE in the germline V gene. The CDR3 is CASSGGKSDYEQYF. CDR3 DNA: TGTGCCAGCAGCGGCGGAAAGAGTGATTACGAGCAGTACTTC.

The V call is TRBV5-1, the J call TRBJ2-3; weak D call: TRBD1 (6 bases). CDR3 length: 14 residues. Germline V gene lookup returns CDR1 SGHRS and CDR2 YFSETQ. Trimming stripped 9 bases from V and 5 bases from J, with 19 bases between. The CDR3 here is CATTPPGDGDTQYF. Written as DNA, the CDR3 is TGCGCCACCACCCCTCCAGGGGATGGAGATACGCAGTATTTT.

The rearrangement joins TRBV18 to TRBJ1-1; D ambiguous. V lost 5 bases and J lost 10, with 11 bases in between. Germline V gene lookup returns CDR1 KGHSH and CDR2 LQKENI. The CDR3 has 11 amino acids. The CDR3 sequence: CASSAPKVAFF. CDR3 coding DNA: TGTGCCAGCTCAGCGCCAAAAGTAGCTTTCTTT. The full variable domain, its missing parts supplied by reference TRBV18 and TRBJ1-1, is NAGVMQNPRHLVRRRGQEARLRCSPMKGHSHVYWYRQLPEEGLKFMVYLQKENIIDESGMPKERFSAEFPKEGPSILRIQQVVRGDSAAYFCASSAPKVAFFGQGTRLTVV.

The sample holds one count of this clone. V is TRBV7-6 and J is TRBJ2-5, with D tentatively TRBD2 (6 bases). The CDR3 has 14 residues. Trimming shortened V by 5 bases and J by 3 bases, and 13 bases separated the two germline ends. The germline gives CDR1 SGHVS, CDR2 FNYEAQ. In DNA form, the CDR3 reads TGTGCCAGCAGCCCGCCTAGGAGGGAAGAGACCCAGTACTTC. It specifies CASSPPRREETQYF.

This chain joins TRBV9 and TRBJ2-1, with a weak D call TRBD2 (5 bases). Trimming pared 4 bases from V and 5 bases from J, leaving 22 bases between. Germline CDR1 and CDR2: SGDLS and YYNGEE. The CDR3 has 17 amino acids. CDR3 sequence: CASSPPLGQSRNNEQFF. CDR3 sequence (DNA): TGTGCCAGCAGCCCCCCACTAGGTCAGTCCCGAAACAATGAGCAGTTCTTC.

V and J are TRBV5-1 and TRBJ1-2, with TRBD1 matching 8 bases. The germline V gene encodes CDR1 SGHRS and CDR2 YFSETQ. Trimming removed 4 bases from V and 7 bases from J; junction bases left unmatched: 6. The CDR3 consists of 13 residues. Here the CDR3 reads CASSVDRVVGYTF. CDR3 nucleotide sequence: TGCGCCAGCAGCGTGGACAGGGTCGTTGGCTACACCTTC.

The chain has TRBV10-1 and TRBJ1-1; D is perhaps TRBD1 (5 bases). Germline CDR1 and CDR2: WNHNN and SYGVQD (reference sequence). There are 13 residues in the CDR3. V lost 3 bases and J 1 base, leaving 6 bases between the germline ends. CDR3 coding DNA: TGCGCCAGCAGTGAAGGACAGAACACTGAAGCTTTCTTT. Translated: CASSEGQNTEAFF.

The chain carries TRBV7-6 and TRBJ2-3; 13 bases agree with TRBD2. V shed 4 bases and J 0 bases; nucleotides not matched to a gene: 10. CDR1 and CDR2 from the germline V gene are SGHVS and FNYEAQ. This CDR3 is 19 amino acids long. The CDR3 region is CASSSPGGTSGTSTDTQYF. The CDR3 region has the DNA TGTGCCAGCAGCTCCCCAGGGGGGACTAGCGGGACCAGCACAGATACGCAGTATTTT.

This clone was observed once. The gene calls are TRBV9 and TRBJ2-3; 7 bases are a match to TRBD1. Germline trimming cut 4 bases from V and 3 bases from J; bases unmatched to any gene: 8. CDR3 size: 15 residues. Germline V gives CDR1 SGDLS, CDR2 YYNGEE. In nucleotides, the CDR3 is TGTGCCAGCAGCTTGGGGACAGTGTTGACAGATACGCAGTATTTT. Its protein product is CASSLGTVLTDTQYF.

This clone ranks as large (0.1 to 1%). The rearrangement uses TRBV5-6 and TRBJ2-1, with TRBD2 matching 15 bases. Germline CDR1 SGHDT, CDR2 YYEEEE. The V segment lost 2 bases and the J segment 15 bases; nucleotides outside the gene matches: 18. The CDR3 length is 18 residues. Here the CDR3 DNA reads TGTGCCAGCAGCTTCGGGGACACCGGACTAGCGGGAGGGATCGGGCCGTTCTTC. Amino acids: CASSFGDTGLAGGIGPFF.

This clone occurred a few times. V is TRBV6-1 and J is TRBJ1-1; D might be TRBD1 (6 bases). Germline CDR1 and CDR2: MNHNS and SASEGT. Trimming pared 6 bases from V and 0 bases from J, leaving 17 bases between. This CDR3 has 16 amino acids. This chain's CDR3 is CASREPNRDMNTEAFF. The CDR3 bases are TGTGCCAGCAGAGAACCTAACAGGGACATGAACACTGAAGCTTTCTTT.

V and J are TRBV28 and TRBJ1-5, with 9 bases fitting TRBD1. V lost 3 bases, J lost 7 bases, and 4 bases stayed unmatched. The CDR3 covers 14 residues. Germline lookup yields CDR1 MDHEN and CDR2 SYDVKM. The CDR3 protein is CASSLTGGGQPQHF. The CDR3 DNA follows: TGTGCCAGCAGTTTGACAGGGGGTGGGCAGCCCCAGCATTTT.

V gene TRBV11-2 combines with J gene TRBJ2-5, with 11 bases matching TRBD2. TRBJ2-7 matches the DNA end more closely, so the J call is doubtful. This CDR3 has 15 residues. Germline CDR1 is SGHAT and CDR2 is FQNNGV. The CDR3 sequence is CASSYGTSGSYEQYF. Written as DNA, the CDR3 is TGTGCCAGCAGCTACGGGACTAGCGGCTCCTACGAGCAGTACTTC.

The genes are TRBV4-3 and TRBJ2-5, with 7 bases matching TRBD1. The CDR3 spans 15 residues. The V gene's germline CDR1 is LGHNA and CDR2 YSLEER. V was clipped by 0 bases and J by 5 bases; unmatched bases: 6. CDR3 DNA sequence: TGCGCCAGCAGCCAAGACGTAGGGGGCAGGGAGACCCAGTACTTC. Its translation is CASSQDVGGRETQYF.

This clone is a singleton in its sample. V gene TRBV28 combines with J gene TRBJ1-5; 10 nucleotides line up with TRBD1. The CDR3 runs to 17 residues. Losses at the gene ends were 5 bases for V and 5 bases for J; bases not matched to a gene: 12. The germline gives CDR1 MDHEN, CDR2 SYDVKM. CDR3 coding DNA: TGTGCCAGCAGTCCTGAAGACAGGGGGCAGTTTGATCAGCCCCAGCATTTT. Translating it yields CASSPEDRGQFDQPQHF.

CDR3 region: CASSSLAAYEQYF. CDR3 nucleotide sequence: TGTGCCAGCAGCAGCCTAGCGGCCTACGAGCAGTACTTC. The chain combines TRBV6-6 with TRBJ2-7; TRBD2 matches 7 bases. The CDR3 is 13 residues long. Germline values: CDR1 MNHNY, CDR2 SVGAGI (reference sequence). J gave up 2 bases and V 6 bases, and 4 bases lay outside the gene matches.

V and J are TRBV5-5 and TRBJ2-7; 8 bases line up with TRBD1. CDR1 and CDR2 from the germline V gene are SGHKS and YYEKEE (reference sequence). The CDR3 is made up of 15 amino acids. V lost 0 bases, J lost 6 bases, and 8 bases stayed unmatched. Here the CDR3 DNA reads TGTGCCAGCAGCTTGGAAGGGTGGACAGGGCTCGAGCAGTACTTC. Amino acids: CASSLEGWTGLEQYF. Combining the CDR3 with reference TRBV5-5 and TRBJ2-7 gives the whole variable domain DAGVTQSPTHLIKTRGQQVTLRCSPISGHKSVSWYQQVLGQGPQFIFQYYEKEERGRGNFPDRFSARQFPNYSSELNVNALLLGDSALYLCASSLEGWTGLEQYFGPGTRLTVT.

As regards this clone: An end of the junction differs from the germline gene, which may be a read error. This chain joins TRBV7-7 and TRBJ2-2, with D maybe TRBD1 (6 bases). Per the germline V gene, CDR1 is SSHAT and CDR2 is FNYEAQ (reference sequence). This CDR3 contains 14 residues. CDR3 sequence reads: CASSPTGGTGELFF. DNA of the CDR3: TGTGCTAGCAGCCCGACAGGAGGCACCGGGGAGCTGTTTTTT.